One and the same sample provided the 11 T cell receptor beta chains below, sequenced in a study of blood T cell repertoires in COVID-19. Sequenced by immunoSEQ multiplex PCR; TCRdb stores in-frame clones only, minus some. The sample holds some 400,000 clones; 70% to 90% are singletons and the top ten take about 1.5%. Sequencing was performed on PBMCs or T cells enriched from blood (not recorded which). Source of these receptors: a man in his thirties or forties who had recovered from COVID-19.

This chain uses TRBV7-2 with TRBJ1-5; D is ambiguous. The germline gives CDR1 SGHTA, CDR2 FQGNSA. This CDR3 is 13 amino acids long. Trimming cost V 4 bases and J 2 bases, with 6 bases left between them. CDR3 sequence (DNA): TGTGCCAGCAGCTCCACGGGCAATCAGCCCCAGCATTTT. It yields the protein CASSSTGNQPQHF.

This clone is a singleton in its sample. V usage is TRBV29-1 and J usage is TRBJ1-1; TRBD1 might be the D (6 bases). Trimming left V 7 bases short and J 2 bases short, with 11 bases between. The CDR3 extends over 12 amino acids. Germline V lookup: CDR1 SQVTM, CDR2 ANQGSEA. The CDR3, as DNA: TGCAGCGCCGACAGGTCCAACACTGAAGCTTTCTTT. It translates to CSADRSNTEAFF.

The rearrangement links TRBV2 to TRBJ2-1, with 7 bases lining up with TRBD2. CDR3 length equals 14 residues. Germline CDR1 SNHLY, CDR2 FYNNEI. J was trimmed by 3 bases and V by 7 bases; bases with no gene match: 6. The CDR3 nucleotides are TGTGCCAGCACCCCAGCGGGGTTCTACAATGAGCAGTTCTTC. Protein product: CASTPAGFYNEQFF.

Note on this clone: This CDR3 is also generated by other DNA sequences in the sample. The chain links TRBV9 to TRBJ1-5; 7 bases agree with TRBD1. There are 14 residues in the CDR3. V lost 4 bases and J lost 4; bases outside the gene matches: 5. Germline loops: CDR1 SGDLS, CDR2 YYNGEE. The CDR3 spells CASSPGTVNQPQHF. CDR3 nucleotides: TGTGCCAGCAGCCCCGGGACAGTGAATCAGCCCCAGCATTTT.

The chain employs TRBV27 and TRBJ2-1, with D possibly being TRBD1 (5 bases). This CDR3 contains 14 residues. Trimming stripped 5 bases from V and 10 bases from J, with 18 bases between. Per germline, CDR1 MNHEY and CDR2 SMNVEV (reference sequence). The CDR3 protein is CASSPTTVPREQFF. The CDR3 bases are TGTGCCAGCAGTCCGACGACAGTCCCCCGAGAGCAGTTCTTC.

This clone turned up a few times. The chain uses TRBV4-1 and TRBJ1-4, with 7 bases matching TRBD1. The CDR3 has 15 residues. V shed 1 base and J 7 bases; nucleotides not matched to a gene: 6. CDR1 and CDR2 from the germline V gene are MGHRA and YSYEKL. The CDR3 DNA follows: TGCGCCAGCAGCCAAGGCTGGACAGGAGGTGAAAAACTGTTTTTT. Translating it yields CASSQGWTGGEKLFF.

This chain connects TRBV19 to TRBJ1-2, with no clear D. The CDR3 spans 14 residues. Germline CDR1 LNHDA, CDR2 SQIVND (reference sequence). The V and J ends lost 5 bases and 1 base respectively, with 11 bases between them. CDR3 coding DNA: TGTGCCAGTAGTGTCAACAGATATAACTATGGCTACACCTTC. Translated: CASSVNRYNYGYTF.

The chain combines TRBV19 with TRBJ1-5; 8 bases match TRBD1. The V gene's germline CDR1 is LNHDA and CDR2 SQIVND (reference sequence). The CDR3 is 16 amino acids. The V segment lost 7 bases and the J segment 4 bases; nucleotides outside the gene matches: 12. The CDR3 reads CASTLDRGVGNQPQHF. The CDR3 nucleotides read TGTGCCAGTACCCTAGACAGGGGAGTGGGAAATCAGCCCCAGCATTTT.

The chain carries TRBV14 and TRBJ2-3; possible D gene TRBD1, 6 bases. Trimming cost V 5 bases and J 1 base, with 10 bases left between them. In germline, CDR1 is SGHDN, CDR2 FVKESK. The CDR3 length is 14 residues. CDR3 amino acids: CASSERQGTDTQYF. The CDR3 bases are TGTGCCAGCAGCGAACGACAGGGCACAGATACGCAGTATTTT. Together with reference TRBV14 and TRBJ2-3, the CDR3 gives the full variable domain: EAGVTQFPSHSVIEKGQTVTLRCDPISGHDNLYWYRRVMGKEIKFLLHFVKESKQDESGMPNNRFLAERTGGTYSTLKVQPAELEDSGVYFCASSERQGTDTQYFGPGTRLTVL.

This chain uses TRBV5-1 with TRBJ2-2; TRBD1 is a possible D gene (5 bases). V shed 4 bases and J shed 1 base, with 8 bases lying between them. The CDR3 extends over 14 amino acids. Looked up from germline, CDR1 is SGHRS and CDR2 is YFSETQ. The CDR3 reads CASSHGQNTGELFF. For the CDR3, the DNA is TGCGCCAGCAGCCACGGACAGAACACCGGGGAGCTGTTTTTT. Together with reference TRBV5-1 and TRBJ2-2, the CDR3 gives the full variable domain: KAGVTQTPRYLIKTRGQQVTLSCSPISGHRSVSWYQQTPGQGLQFLFEYFSETQRNKGNFPGRFSGRQFSNSRSEMNVSTLELGDSALYLCASSHGQNTGELFFGEGSRLTVL.

This clone was detected only a few times. The chain is built from TRBV7-2 and TRBJ1-2, with D uncertain. V was cut by 5 bases and J by 5 bases, with 15 bases left in between. Germline loops: CDR1 SGHTA, CDR2 FQGNSA. The CDR3 totals 14 residues. CDR3 DNA: TGTGCCAGCAGCCCACCAGGAAGTGATTATGGCTACACCTTC. This translates into CASSPPGSDYGYTF.